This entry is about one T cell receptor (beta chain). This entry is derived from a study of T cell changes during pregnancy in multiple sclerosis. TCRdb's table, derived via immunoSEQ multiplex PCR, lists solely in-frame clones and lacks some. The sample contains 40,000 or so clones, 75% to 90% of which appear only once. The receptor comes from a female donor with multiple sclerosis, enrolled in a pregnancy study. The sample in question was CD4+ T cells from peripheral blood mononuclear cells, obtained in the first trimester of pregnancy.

The CDR3 protein is CASSRPPGQGYEQYF. The CDR3 DNA reads TGCGCCAGCAGCCGACCCCCGGGACAGGGCTACGAGCAGTACTTC. The genes are TRBV5-1 and TRBJ2-7; 9 bases fit TRBD1. The CDR3 runs to 15 residues. The J segment lost 3 bases and the V segment lost 4 bases, leaving 8 bases of the junction unmatched. Germline lookup yields CDR1 SGHRS and CDR2 YFSETQ.